The entry that follows covers one TCR beta chain sequence. The authors distributed each subset's genomic DNA evenly over several immunoSEQ plates. Here immunoSEQ multiplex PCR was the method, and the copy in TCRdb shows in-frame clones only, minus some. This table has approximately 1.9 million clones, about 93% appearing once. CD45RO negativity and positive selection for CCR7 defined naive CD8 cells, a population that excluded terminally differentiated effector memory CD45RA+ cells. V dropped 0 bases and J dropped 5 bases, with 11 bases sitting between them. This CDR3 is built from 14 residues. Germline V lookup: CDR1 LNHNV, CDR2 YYDKDF (reference sequence). This sample was included in a study of shared clonotypes between healthy human individuals.

V usage is TRBV15 and J usage is TRBJ2-7, with a possible D match to TRBD1 (6 bases). Sequenced sample: naive CD8+ T cells from PBMCs. The clonotype was recovered from a man aged 18 to 35 in good health. Some clones in this sample may be carry-over from other donors' samples. CDR3 in amino acids: CATSRDRGDHEQYF. The CDR3 nucleotides read TGTGCCACCAGCAGAGACAGGGGAGATCACGAGCAGTACTTC.